The clone carrying this T cell receptor beta chain was recorded many times. The antigen is undetermined. Trimming pared 0 bases from V and 5 bases from J, leaving 11 bases between. Per germline, CDR1 MNHEY and CDR2 SMNVEV (reference sequence). CDR3 length: 14 amino acids. Measured with immunoSEQ multiplex PCR; TCRdb has only the in-frame clones, and not every one. The data show 100,000 to 120,000 clones, around 85% seen once. This record belongs to a study of cytomegalovirus exposure and HLA in healthy donors. Study-wide results and limits: Subsequent analysis found a tendency for first-cohort TCR clusters to co-occur within the 95 to 150 validation repertoires.

V usage is TRBV27 and J usage is TRBJ2-7; D not certain. This clonotype was obtained from a woman younger than 35 in good health and CMV-seronegative. Sequenced material: PBMCs. CDR3 in amino acids: CASSLSPVVDEQYF. The CDR3 DNA follows: TGTGCCAGCAGTTTATCGCCGGTAGTGGACGAGCAGTACTTC.